Shown below are 8 T cell receptor beta chains from a single sample sequenced in a study of T cells in Graves' hyperthyroidism and ophthalmopathy. RNA transcripts were the template for amplifying TCR beta CDR3 regions. The HTBI primer set was used in a first-round RT-PCR of the TCR CDR3. MiXCR, run by TCRdb on the multiplex PCR reads, gives a single entry per CDR3 protein. This repertoire shows about 600,000 distinct CDR3 sequences, 16% found once; its top ten account for roughly 3.4%. The source material was blood. Receptors were obtained from a woman aged 40 to 49 with Graves' ophthalmopathy.

This clonotype has at least ten counts. The rearrangement uses TRBV2 and TRBJ2-3, with TRBD1 identical over 7 bases. The germline gives CDR1 SNHLY, CDR2 FYNNEI. V was clipped by 0 bases and J by 2 bases; unmatched bases: 5. The CDR3 has 16 residues. CDR3 in amino acids: CASSEARGLLTDTQYF. CDR3 DNA sequence: TGTGCCAGCAGTGAAGCGAGGGGGCTGCTCACAGATACGCAGTATTTT.

This clonotype was recorded only once. The chain uses TRBV6-9 and TRBJ1-1; D perhaps matches TRBD1 (6 bases). The CDR3 extends over 14 amino acids. The V gene's germline CDR1 is MNHGY and CDR2 SVAAGI. The ends were cut back, 9 bases at V and 3 bases at J, with 17 bases in the middle. CDR3 in DNA: TGTGCCAGGATTCTTAGGGGGGGGGACACTGAAGCTTTCTTT. As protein: CARILRGGDTEAFF.

This clonotype appeared a few times. CDR3 DNA sequence: TGTGCCAGCAGTTTAGCCAGGGGAGTTGGAGAGACCCAGTACTTC. Protein product: CASSLARGVGETQYF. The chain combines TRBV28 with TRBJ2-5; perhaps TRBD1 as D (6 bases). Germline CDR1 reads MDHEN; CDR2 reads SYDVKM. V lost 2 bases, J lost 4 bases, and 14 bases lay in between. The CDR3 spans 15 residues.

As regards this clonotype: A much larger clone lies one base from this, so it may be a read error. The rearrangement links TRBV11-1 to TRBJ1-1; no definite D call. Germline CDR1 reads SGHAT; CDR2 reads FQDESV (reference sequence). The CDR3 loop spans 14 amino acids. The CDR3 DNA reads TGTGCCAGCAGCCCGAGACACCTTAGTGCTGAAGCTCTCTTT. It yields the protein CASSPRHLSAEALF.

This clonotype appeared many times. The genes are TRBV5-1 and TRBJ2-3, with a weak D call TRBD2 (5 bases). The CDR3 sequence is 15 residues long. The V gene's germline CDR1 is SGHRS and CDR2 YFSETQ. The V and J ends lost 1 base and 0 bases respectively, with 9 bases between them. The CDR3 coding sequence is TGCGCCAGCAGCTTGTTCGGGGTTAGCACAGATACGCAGTATTTT. It encodes CASSLFGVSTDTQYF.

This clonotype was seen repeatedly, ten times or more. The genes are TRBV28 and TRBJ2-5; D might be TRBD1 (8 bases). Germline V lookup: CDR1 MDHEN, CDR2 SYDVKM. Trimming shortened V by 4 bases and J by 7 bases, and 16 bases separated the two germline ends. The CDR3 runs 14 residues. CDR3 region: CASSYEGGTGTQYF. The CDR3 nucleotides are TGTGCCAGCAGTTATGAGGGGGGGACAGGGACCCAGTACTTC.

In this sample, this clonotype turned up a few times. This sequence joins TRBV6-1 and TRBJ1-4; TRBD1 matches at 7 bases. This CDR3 spans 14 amino acids. Per the germline V gene, CDR1 is MNHNS and CDR2 is SASEGT. J lost 5 bases, V lost 7 bases, and 7 bases had no gene match. The chain's CDR3 is CASKKDRLNEKLFF. The CDR3 nucleotides read TGTGCCAGCAAGAAGGACAGGCTCAATGAAAAACTGTTTTTT.

In its sample, this clonotype was seen many times. The chain joins TRBV12-3 or TRBV12-4 to TRBJ2-5, with 8 bases that match TRBD2. J was trimmed by 4 bases and V by 5 bases; bases with no gene match: 12. The CDR3 is 16 residues long. This chain's CDR3 is CASSPSHSGTPETQYF. Written as DNA, the CDR3 is TGTGCCAGCAGTCCCTCCCATAGCGGGACCCCAGAGACCCAGTACTTC.